Reported below is one T cell receptor beta chain. This clone's antigen is unknown. Base qualities were left out, and no much larger clone turns up one base away. Whole blood was collected in K2EDTA tubes by collaborating institutions according to the institutions' own protocols. For TCRbeta analysis, collaborator samples were shipped as frozen whole blood, as isolated PBMCs, or as DNA extracted from either sample type. This sample was included in a study of blood T cell repertoires in COVID-19 (dated by TCRdb to 2020 to 2021). Regarding the complete study: The collaborator samples originated in the United States, Italy and Spain and spanned the acute and convalescent phases of COVID-19. The material from the prospective study consisted of cDNA or gDNA derived from T cells, B-cell-depleted T cells, or PBMCs. The dataset comprised deeply sampled blood TCRbeta repertoires from subjects exposed to, actively infected with, or recovered from COVID-19. The repertoires were released in a freely available public database meant as a resource for research on the immune response to SARS-CoV-2. Samples were obtained from the ongoing ImmuneRACE study (first 160 participants) and from some 1,200 subjects provided by 6 global collaborators. A de-identified subject ID, COVID-19 status, age in years and sex were almost always included in the sample metadata. Where available, HLA class I and class II types were taken from metadata supplied by the sample provider and were not determined by assay-based typing. Broad study findings and their caveats: The quantity of clinical and demographic metadata differed by source and by participant and was supplied without curation.

The immunoSEQ Assay, a bias-controlled multiplex PCR, was used to amplify TCRbeta CDR3 regions from genomic DNA. As for the original processing: The number of nucleated cells in each sample was estimated from the amplification of reference gene primers within the assay. To quantify the absolute abundance of each unique TCRbeta CDR3 rearrangement, sequence reads were collapsed and filtered. For each sample, productive Simpson clonality was calculated by taking the square root of Simpson's diversity index across productive rearrangements. This is the immuneACCESS table as TCRdb keeps it, with only in-frame sequences that have V and J called. A part of the clones is gone; compared with another copy, unresolved V genes explain less than half, and the rest is unexplained. V and J calls plus clone size are reproduced from that table; the DNA served to infer D and trimming. The sample contains approximately 90,000 clones, about 85% of them found a single time. Around 11% of the sample goes to the ten largest clones.

Inclusive of the bounding cysteine and phenylalanine, the CDR3 is 14 residues long. The retained sequence is limited to the CDR3, 42 bases, with the frame set at the first base. The germline V gene yields SGHNT for CDR1 and YENEEA for CDR2. V and J are truncated by 1 base and 4 bases respectively, leaving an intervening sequence of 11 bases. The TCR comes from a human donor in a cohort sampled during active COVID-19. Sequencing used peripheral blood. The chain uses TRBV11-3 and TRBJ2-7, with the D segment identity uncertain. CDR3 protein: CASSLGRTSYEQYF. The nucleotide sequence is TGTGCCAGCAGCTTAGGCAGAACCTCATACGAGCAGTACTTC.